This TCR beta chain comes out of a study of cytomegalovirus exposure and HLA in healthy donors. Study context: One earlier analysis, a look at about 179 million T cells, found fewer than 140 million unique TCR beta sequences.

A multiplex PCR was run with 60 Vbeta primers and 13 Jbeta primers. Sequencing used immunoSEQ multiplex PCR; TCRdb keeps in-frame clones, though not all of them. The sample consists of 120,000 or so clones, 82% of them appearing once. Germline values: CDR1 MGHDK, CDR2 SYGVNS. The CDR3 is 14 residues long. Trimming took off 1 base at V and 2 bases at J, with 6 bases between the two ends. The chain has TRBV25-1 and TRBJ1-5, with unresolved D. Sequenced: PBMCs. The clonotype was recovered from a woman between 18 and 30 years old in good health and CMV-seronegative. CDR3 sequence reads: CASSELGGNQPQHF. CDR3 nucleotides: TGTGCCAGCAGTGAATTAGGAGGCAATCAGCCCCAGCATTTT.